These 22 T cell receptor beta chains originate from one sample sequenced in a study of regulatory T cells in long-lasting Graves disease (dated by TCRdb to about 2021). Receptors were amplified or captured by multiplex PCR. The reads were generated on an Illumina HiSeq 4000. TCR beta libraries were built with iRepertoire HTBI primers and Arm-PCR amplification of CDR3 regions. TCRdb passed the public sequencing reads through fastp at Q25 and MiXCR, retaining productive beta sequences. Every CDR3 protein is listed once, alongside the most common genes and DNA of its rows. In all, the sample holds around 340,000 distinct CDR3 sequences, and about 20% of those were seen once. The top ten constitute roughly 27% of the sample. The meaning of the sample's time point label: persistent/refractory GD, antithyroid drugs over 5 years with positive TRAb. For both TCR sequencing and RNA sequencing, RNA was extracted from PBMCs using TRIzol.

The specimen comprised peripheral blood mononuclear cells (PBMCs), sampled when the disease was refractory, from a patient treated with antithyroid drugs. The origin of the receptors is a female donor with Graves disease.

This clonotype was seen a handful of times. Here the CDR3 reads CATASREGYEQYF. CDR3 coding DNA: TGTGCCACCGCATCAAGGGAAGGCTACGAGCAGTACTTC. The V gene is TRBV19, the J gene TRBJ2-7, with D unresolved. The CDR3 has 13 residues. Trimming pared 10 bases from V and 3 bases from J, leaving 16 bases between. The germline gives CDR1 LNHDA, CDR2 SQIVND (reference sequence).

J is TRBJ2-7 and V is TRBV5-1; D uncertain. Trimming removed 5 bases from V and 2 bases from J, with 8 bases in between. The V gene's germline CDR1 is SGHRS and CDR2 YFSETQ. This CDR3 has 12 residues. The DNA of the CDR3 is TGCGCCAGCAGACGAGGACCCTACGAGCAGTACTTC. As protein: CASRRGPYEQYF.

This clonotype was observed a few times. The chain recombines TRBV6-1 with TRBJ1-5, with 7 positions matching TRBD1. The trim removed 5 bases at V and 7 bases at J, leaving 11 bases unmatched. Germline CDR1 is MNHNS and CDR2 is SASEGT. This CDR3 is built from 15 residues. DNA of the CDR3: TGTGCCAGCAGTCCCTTATTATTAGGGGGCCAGCCCCAGCATTTT. Translating gives CASSPLLLGGQPQHF.

At least ten counts were recorded for this clonotype. The V gene is TRBV25-1, the J gene TRBJ1-1, with a weak D call TRBD1 (6 bases). V was shortened by 8 bases and J by 1 base, with 11 bases between the two germline ends. The CDR3 is 13 amino acids. CDR1 is MGHDK and CDR2 is SYGVNS in the germline V gene. CDR3 coding DNA: TGTGCCAGCGGTGGGGGCCCGAACACTGAAGCTTTCTTT. Translated, it gives CASGGGPNTEAFF.

The V and J genes are TRBV11-3 and TRBJ2-5; perhaps TRBD1 as D (6 bases). Deletions cut 3 bases from V and 9 bases from J, with 26 bases between. Germline loops: CDR1 SGHNT, CDR2 YENEEA. The CDR3 totals 17 residues. CDR3 sequence: CASSFGTGSTERRPQYF. The CDR3 DNA sequence: TGTGCCAGCAGCTTTGGAACAGGGAGTACCGAGAGGAGGCCCCAGTACTTC.

The V and J genes are TRBV11-3 and TRBJ2-7, with 10 bases that match TRBD1. Germline lookup yields CDR1 SGHNT and CDR2 YENEEA. V lost 5 bases to trimming and J lost 6 bases; unmatched junction nucleotides: 13. The CDR3 is 16 amino acids. CDR3: CASSPSGQGILCEQYF. The DNA of the CDR3 is TGTGCCAGCAGCCCCTCGGGACAGGGGATTCTTTGCGAGCAGTACTTC.

The chain links TRBV7-8 to TRBJ2-5; 8 bases agree with TRBD2. This CDR3 spans 17 amino acids. V dropped 5 bases and J dropped 3; count of bases not matched to a gene: 14. Germline CDR1 and CDR2: SGHVS and FQNEAQ. The CDR3 is CASSPIRGSGAKETQYF. In DNA, the CDR3 is TGTGCCAGCAGCCCTATCAGGGGTAGCGGGGCCAAAGAGACCCAGTACTTC.

The rearrangement joins TRBV29-1 to TRBJ1-6; 11 nucleotides line up with TRBD1. Germline assignment: CDR1 SQVTM and CDR2 ANQGSEA. The CDR3 is 15 residues long. J gave up 5 bases and V 7 bases, and 7 bases lay outside the gene matches. The CDR3 loop reads CSGDRGLLDNSPLHF. CDR3 in DNA: TGCAGCGGGGACAGGGGGTTATTGGATAATTCACCCCTCCACTTT.

On this clonotype itself: A clone one base away is much larger, so this may be a read error. The chain has TRBV28 and TRBJ1-5, with D possibly TRBD1 on 5 matching bases. This CDR3 region has 15 residues. V lost 3 bases, J lost 7 bases, and 16 bases lay in between. Germline assignment: CDR1 MDHEN and CDR2 SYDVKM. The CDR3 region has the DNA TGTGCCAGCAGTTTGGGGCATCTCGTGGGGCAGCCCCAGCATTTT. This translates into CASSLGHLVGQPQHF.

The gene calls are TRBV30 and TRBJ1-1, with TRBD1 matching over 12 bases. The V segment lost 2 bases and the J segment 4 bases; nucleotides outside the gene matches: 8. The CDR3 spans 16 residues. The V gene's germline CDR1 is GTSNPN and CDR2 SVGIG (reference sequence). This CDR3 reads CAWSTGQGAFFTEAFF. The CDR3 DNA follows: TGTGCCTGGAGTACGGGACAGGGGGCATTTTTCACTGAAGCTTTCTTT. The full variable domain, with the rest looked up from reference TRBV30 and TRBJ1-1, is SQTIHQWPATLVQPVGSPLSLECTVEGTSNPNLYWYRQAAGRGLQLLFYSVGIGQISSEVPQNLSASRPQDRQFILSSKKLLLSDSGFYLCAWSTGQGAFFTEAFFGQGTRLTVV.

The J gene is TRBJ2-5, the V gene TRBV7-3; TRBD2 agrees at 7 bases. In germline, CDR1 is SGHTA, CDR2 FQGTGA. The CDR3 totals 13 residues. J gave up 4 bases and V 8 bases, and 7 bases lay outside the gene matches. Written as DNA, the CDR3 is TGTGCCAGCGCCGCGGGAGTCTCAGAGACCCAGTACTTC. As protein: CASAAGVSETQYF.

This clonotype was observed many times. The chain carries TRBV4-1 and TRBJ2-5; D unclear. There are 13 residues in the CDR3. In germline, CDR1 is MGHRA, CDR2 YSYEKL. V was clipped by 4 bases and J by 2 bases, with 8 bases between them. The CDR3 spells CASSPGEQETQYF. For the CDR3, the DNA is TGCGCCAGCAGCCCGGGCGAGCAAGAGACCCAGTACTTC.

The V gene is TRBV3-1, the J gene TRBJ2-3, with D hard to call. The CDR3 is made up of 13 amino acids. The V end lost 3 bases, the J end lost 5 bases, and 9 bases lay between the germline ends. Germline V gene sequence: CDR1 LGHDT, CDR2 YNNKEL (reference sequence). The CDR3 region is CASSHLPRDTQYF. DNA for the CDR3: TGTGCCAGCAGCCACCTCCCCCGAGATACGCAGTATTTT.

The rearrangement joins TRBV6-2 or TRBV6-3 to TRBJ1-1; a possible D gene is TRBD1 (6 bases). Germline loops: CDR1 MNHEY, CDR2 SVGEGT. V was clipped by 0 bases and J by 1 base, with 12 bases between them. The CDR3 totals 16 residues. The CDR3 loop is CASSYSITRGNTEAFF. CDR3 bases: TGTGCCAGCAGTTACTCGATTACCAGGGGGAACACTGAAGCTTTCTTT.

The V and J genes are TRBV7-6 and TRBJ1-5; perhaps TRBD1 as D (6 bases). V shed 1 base and J shed 6 bases, with 10 bases lying between them. CDR3 size: 14 residues. The V gene's germline CDR1 is SGHVS and CDR2 FNYEAQ. This chain's CDR3 is CASSLDAGAQPQHF. CDR3 in DNA: TGTGCCAGCAGCTTAGACGCAGGGGCTCAGCCCCAGCATTTT.

In this sample, this clonotype turned up once. Given a much more abundant clone one base away, this may be a read error. The J gene is TRBJ1-2, the V gene TRBV6-2 or TRBV6-3; D unclear. CDR1 and CDR2 from the germline V gene are MNHEY and SVGEGT. The CDR3 has 17 amino acids. With 2 bases removed from V and 2 bases from J, the gap between germline ends came to 18 bases. CDR3 protein: CASSYDAGYGVNYGYTF. CDR3 nucleotide sequence: TGTGCCAGCAGTTACGACGCTGGCTATGGGGTCAACTATGGCTACACCTTC.

The chain has TRBV24-1 and TRBJ2-6; D possibly matches TRBD1 or TRBD2 (5 bases each). The V gene's germline CDR1 is KGHDR and CDR2 SFDVKD. The V and J ends lost 7 bases and 2 bases respectively, with 11 bases between them. The CDR3 spans 15 residues. CDR3 amino acids: CATRSGTPGANVLTF. The CDR3 nucleotides are TGTGCCACCAGATCTGGGACGCCTGGGGCCAACGTCCTGACTTTC.

The rearrangement joins TRBV20-1 to TRBJ2-5; either TRBD1 or TRBD2 may fit D (5 bases each). Trimming took 4 bases from V and 5 from J, leaving 17 bases between them. Germline CDR1 DFQATT, CDR2 SNEGSKA (reference sequence). This CDR3 comprises 14 residues. The CDR3 loop is CSATGAEGVETQYF. The CDR3 DNA is TGCAGTGCTACCGGGGCGGAAGGAGTTGAGACCCAGTACTTC.

This clonotype showed up many times. CDR3 loop: CSASDSTANYGYTF. CDR3 sequence (DNA): TGCAGTGCTTCCGACAGCACAGCTAACTATGGCTACACCTTC. The rearrangement joins TRBV20-1 to TRBJ1-2, with a weak D call TRBD1 (5 bases). The CDR3 has 14 amino acids. The germline gives CDR1 DFQATT, CDR2 SNEGSKA (reference sequence). With 5 bases removed from V and 0 bases from J, the gap between germline ends came to 13 bases.

This clonotype was counted ten times or more. This may be a read error, as it is one base from a much larger clone. The CDR3 carries no conserved terminal phenylalanine or tryptophan, so it likely arises from a read error. The DNA is left out, because the CDR3 cannot be placed on it with certainty; the CDR3 is given as TCRdb lists it. This sequence joins TRBV12-3 or TRBV12-4 and TRBJ1-2; the table's D gene call, TRBD1, was not cross checked with the DNA. The CDR3 is 13 residues long, counting both termini. Here the CDR3 reads CASSFAGGTAPFS.

There are a few counts of this clonotype. This chain joins TRBV3-1 and TRBJ1-2; 9 bases are a match to TRBD1. Trimming removed 6 bases from V and 7 bases from J; junction bases left unmatched: 15. This CDR3 is built from 16 residues. Germline CDR1 LGHDT, CDR2 YNNKEL (reference sequence). CDR3 DNA: TGTGCCAGCAGTCGATTTCCGGGACAGGGTCGTGGTGGCTACACCTTC. Translated: CASSRFPGQGRGGYTF.

The gene calls are TRBV19 and TRBJ2-5; the D gene is possibly TRBD1 (6 bases). Germline CDR1 and CDR2: LNHDA and SQIVND (reference sequence). Trimming took off 4 bases at V and 1 base at J, with 13 bases between the two ends. This CDR3 contains 15 residues. The CDR3 DNA is TGTGCCAGTAGTAGCCAGCAAGGGGGCCAAGAGACCCAGTACTTC. Amino acids: CASSSQQGGQETQYF. Looking up the rest from reference TRBV19 and TRBJ2-5 gives the full variable domain: DGGITQSPKYLFRKEGQNVTLSCEQNLNHDAMYWYRQDPGQGLRLIYYSQIVNDFQKGDIAEGYSVSREKKESFPLTVTSAQKNPTAFYLCASSSQQGGQETQYFGPGTRLLVL.